This entry describes one TCR beta chain. The table came from immunoSEQ multiplex PCR; TCRdb's copy has only in-frame clones and leaves some out. The table records 500,000 or so clones, 87% of them present only once. This sample stems from a study of blood T cell repertoires in COVID-19. Overall study: The United States, Italy and Spain were the sources of the acute and convalescent COVID-19 samples.

Each recovered donor of Cohort 3 presented with two negative PCRs, clearance, or symptom resolution. The CDR3 contains 14 residues. Germline V gene lookup returns CDR1 MGHRA and CDR2 YSYEKL. The V end lost 3 bases, the J end lost 4 bases, and 11 bases lay between the germline ends. The sequenced sample was PBMCs or T cells enriched from blood (not recorded which). This sequence was found in a woman younger than 30 who had recovered from COVID-19. The chain employs TRBV4-1 and TRBJ2-3; D is ambiguous. The DNA of the CDR3 is TGCGCCAGCAGCCAGTCCTACTCCCCAGATACGCAGTATTTT. Translated: CASSQSYSPDTQYF.